Listed here are 15 T cell receptor beta chains from one sample, sequenced in a study of neoadjuvant nivolumab and ipilimumab in lung cancer (dated by TCRdb to 2019 to 2021). This specimen's time point label, interpreted: at surgical resection after neoadjuvant nivolumab +/- ipilimumab. The protocol used for the library was the immunoSEQ multiplex PCR assay. As stored in TCRdb, this immuneACCESS dataset retains in-frame rearrangements with V and J assigned. A fraction of the clones does not appear; measured against another copy, unresolved V genes explain less than half of the discrepancy, and the remainder lacks a known reason. The sample data list tens of thousands of clones, and under 85% of these were observed just once. The top ten constitute 4.5% to 5.5% of the sample. Source: tumor tissue, taken after neoadjuvant nivolumab, alone or with ipilimumab, at or shortly before surgery. The receptor set was obtained from an adult with non-small cell lung cancer.

This chain uses TRBV5-1 with TRBJ2-7, with D hard to call. Per germline, CDR1 SGHRS and CDR2 YFSETQ. Deletions cut 0 bases from V and 6 bases from J, with 13 bases between. The CDR3 has 14 amino acids. The CDR3 bases are TGCGCCAGCAGCTTGGCCGCGCGAGGTTCCGAGCAGTACTTC. Residues: CASSLAARGSEQYF.

The CDR3 spells CASSLLQRNSPLHF. In DNA, the CDR3 is TGTGCCAGCAGTTTGCTACAACGAAATTCACCCCTCCACTTT. The rearrangement uses TRBV6-5 and TRBJ1-6; D is unresolved. CDR1 is MNHEY and CDR2 is SVGAGI in the germline V gene. V was trimmed by 4 bases and J by 7 bases, leaving 11 bases between them. CDR3 size: 14 residues.

V gene TRBV7-6 combines with J gene TRBJ2-5, with D hard to call. Trimming left V 1 base short and J 2 bases short, with 11 bases between. The CDR3 is made up of 15 amino acids. Germline V CDR1 and CDR2: SGHVS, FNYEAQ. The DNA of the CDR3 is TGTGCCAGCAGCTTAGAGGCAGGCTCTCAAGAGACCCAGTACTTC. Its protein is CASSLEAGSQETQYF.

This clone was recorded only once. The V call is TRBV28, the J call TRBJ1-5; possible D gene TRBD1, 6 bases. The germline V gene has CDR1 MDHEN and CDR2 SYDVKM. This CDR3 comprises 14 residues. V dropped 3 bases and J dropped 7 bases, with 13 bases sitting between them. The CDR3 protein is CASSFQGLKQPQHF. DNA for the CDR3: TGTGCCAGCAGTTTTCAGGGGCTGAAGCAGCCCCAGCATTTT.

The count of this clone is one. The J gene is TRBJ2-7, the V gene TRBV5-1, with 11 bases lining up with TRBD1. The J segment lost 5 bases and the V segment lost 0 bases, leaving 7 bases of the junction unmatched. The germline gives CDR1 SGHRS, CDR2 YFSETQ. The length of the CDR3 is 16 residues. DNA of the CDR3: TGCGCCAGCAGCTTGGCCCCGGGACAGGGGGACCACGAGCAGTACTTC. Its translation is CASSLAPGQGDHEQYF.

The chain recombines TRBV29-1 with TRBJ2-1; a possible D gene is TRBD2 (5 bases). This CDR3 contains 11 residues. With 6 bases removed from V and 9 bases from J, the gap between germline ends came to 12 bases. Germline V CDR1 and CDR2: SQVTM, ANQGSEA. The CDR3 DNA reads TGCAGCGTCAATCCGGGGTCTGAGCAGTTCTTC. It specifies CSVNPGSEQFF.

The chain employs TRBV10-3 and TRBJ1-3; no clear D. This CDR3 has 14 residues. Germline V lookup: CDR1 ENHRY, CDR2 SYGVKD. Deletions cut 4 bases from V and 6 bases from J, with 13 bases between. CDR3 protein: CAISAEGMKNTIYF. The CDR3 DNA reads as TGTGCCATCAGTGCGGAGGGTATGAAAAACACCATATATTTT.

There are a few counts of this clone. V is TRBV19 and J is TRBJ1-4, with TRBD1 matching 9 bases. V gave up 6 bases and J gave up 4 bases; unmatched junction bases: 9. This CDR3 region has 16 residues. Germline values: CDR1 LNHDA, CDR2 SQIVND (reference sequence). The CDR3, as DNA: TGTGCCAGTAGAAACCGTTGGGACAGGGATAATGAAAAACTGTTTTTT. It is translated as CASRNRWDRDNEKLFF. The full variable domain, completed using reference TRBV19 and TRBJ1-4, is DGGITQSPKYLFRKEGQNVTLSCEQNLNHDAMYWYRQDPGQGLRLIYYSQIVNDFQKGDIAEGYSVSREKKESFPLTVTSAQKNPTAFYLCASRNRWDRDNEKLFFGSGTQLSVL.

V and J are TRBV7-9 and TRBJ2-7, with TRBD1 matching over 7 bases. V shed 3 bases, J shed 0 bases, and the junction held 14 bases outside the gene matches. CDR3 length: 18 amino acids. Germline V CDR1 and CDR2: SEHNR, FQNEAQ (reference sequence). The CDR3 loop is CASSFGDYRGPSSYEQYF. The CDR3 region has the DNA TGTGCCAGCAGCTTTGGCGATTACAGGGGCCCGAGCTCCTACGAGCAGTACTTC. Full variable domain (remainder filled in from reference TRBV7-9 and TRBJ2-7): DTGVSQNPRHKITKRGQNVTFRCDPISEHNRLYWYRQTLGQGPEFLTYFQNEAQLEKSRLLSDRFSAERPKGSFSTLEIQRTEQGDSAMYLCASSFGDYRGPSSYEQYFGPGTRLTVT.

V gene TRBV15 combines with J gene TRBJ2-3; D possibly matches TRBD1 or TRBD2 (5 bases each). Trimming left V 5 bases short and J 5 bases short, with 17 bases between. This CDR3 spans 15 amino acids. Per germline, CDR1 LNHNV and CDR2 YYDKDF (reference sequence). The CDR3 sequence: CATSPEGRVVDTQYF. The CDR3 DNA is TGTGCCACCAGCCCAGAGGGCAGGGTGGTAGATACGCAGTATTTT.

As regards this clone: Other DNA sequences within the sample encode an identical CDR3. The rearrangement joins TRBV18 to TRBJ1-4; 9 bases fit TRBD1. With V trimmed by 6 bases and J by 8 bases, 10 bases remained unmatched. The CDR3 has 15 residues. Germline CDR1 and CDR2: KGHSH and LQKENI. CDR3 DNA sequence: TGTGCCAGCTCTCCGCCGGGACAGGGTGGCGAAAAACTGTTTTTT. This codes for CASSPPGQGGEKLFF. Using reference TRBV18 and TRBJ1-4 for the parts outside the CDR3, the full variable domain is NAGVMQNPRHLVRRRGQEARLRCSPMKGHSHVYWYRQLPEEGLKFMVYLQKENIIDESGMPKERFSAEFPKEGPSILRIQQVVRGDSAAYFCASSPPGQGGEKLFFGSGTQLSVL.

The V and J genes are TRBV4-2 and TRBJ2-5; the match to TRBD1 covers 7 bases. Trimming at V came to 4 bases and at J to 3 bases, leaving 17 bases not matched to a gene. Germline V lookup: CDR1 LGHNA, CDR2 YNFKEQ. The CDR3 sequence is 18 residues long. The CDR3 spells CASSPNWQSGTEEETQYF. The DNA for the CDR3 is TGTGCCAGCAGCCCGAACTGGCAATCCGGGACAGAAGAAGAGACCCAGTACTTC.

This clone is large (0.1 to 1%) within its sample. The J gene is TRBJ2-1, the V gene TRBV11-3; no clear D. CDR1 SGHNT and CDR2 YENEEA come from the germline V gene. This CDR3 comprises 15 residues. V shed 5 bases and J shed 2 bases, with 13 bases lying between them. CDR3 sequence: CASSPRMSTYNEQFF. CDR3 DNA: TGTGCCAGCAGCCCCCGGATGAGTACCTACAATGAGCAGTTCTTC.

V gene TRBV7-6 combines with J gene TRBJ2-7; tentatively, D is TRBD2 (6 bases). Germline V gene data show CDR1 as SGHVS and CDR2 as FNYEAQ. V was shortened by 5 bases and J by 3 bases, with 11 bases between the two germline ends. This CDR3 has 13 amino acids. The CDR3 sequence: CASSREMSYEQYF. CDR3 sequence (DNA): TGTGCCAGCAGCCGGGAGATGAGCTACGAGCAGTACTTC.

The sample holds one count of this clone. Other DNA sequences within the sample encode an identical CDR3. The rearrangement uses TRBV28 and TRBJ1-5, with no clear D. V was cut by 0 bases and J by 4 bases, with 4 bases left in between. Looked up from germline, CDR1 is MDHEN and CDR2 is SYDVKM. The CDR3 runs to 13 residues. The CDR3 nucleotides read TGTGCCAGCAGTTTATGGGGGAATCAGCCCCAGCATTTT. Protein sequence: CASSLWGNQPQHF. Drawing the rest from reference TRBV28 and TRBJ1-5, the complete variable domain is DVKVTQSSRYLVKRTGEKVFLECVQDMDHENMFWYRQDPGLGLRLIYFSYDVKMKEKGDIPEGYSVSREKKERFSLILESASTNQTSMYLCASSLWGNQPQHFGDGTRLSIL.